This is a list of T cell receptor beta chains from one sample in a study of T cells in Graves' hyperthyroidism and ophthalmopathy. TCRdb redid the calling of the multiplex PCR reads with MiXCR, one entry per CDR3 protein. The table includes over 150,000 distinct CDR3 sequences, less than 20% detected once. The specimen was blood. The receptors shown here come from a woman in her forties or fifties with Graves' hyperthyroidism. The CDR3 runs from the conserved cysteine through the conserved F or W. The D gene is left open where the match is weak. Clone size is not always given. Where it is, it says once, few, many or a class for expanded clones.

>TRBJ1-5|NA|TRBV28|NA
CASRVTGSALQPQHF
TGTGCCAGCAGAGTCACAGGGTCCGCCCTTCAGCCCCAGCATTTT
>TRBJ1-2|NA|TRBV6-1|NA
CASSDVVGDYGYTF
TGTGCCAGCAGTGATGTGGTGGGGGACTATGGCTACACCTTC
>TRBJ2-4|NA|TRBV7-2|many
CASSLARDGNIQYF
TGTGCCAGCAGCTTAGCCCGGGACGGAAACATTCAGTACTTC
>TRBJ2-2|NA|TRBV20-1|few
CSAPIMGLRGGELFF
TGCAGTGCTCCGATCATGGGACTCCGAGGCGGGGAGCTGTTTTTT
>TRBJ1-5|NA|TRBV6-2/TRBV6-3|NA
CASSYRGPQPQHF
TGTGCCAGCAGTTACCGGGGGCCACAGCCCCAGCATTTT
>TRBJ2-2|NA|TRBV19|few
CASSIRRTGELFF
TGTGCCAGTAGTATTAGAAGAACCGGGGAGCTGTTTTTT
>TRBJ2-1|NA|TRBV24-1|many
CATSDFRLALPNEQFF
TGTGCCACCAGTGATTTTCGCCTAGCTTTACCGAATGAGCAGTTCTTC
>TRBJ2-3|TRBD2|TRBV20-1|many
CSANLNQLAGGLMSTQYF
TGCAGTGCCAACTTAAACCAACTAGCGGGAGGGCTTATGAGTACGCAGTATTTT
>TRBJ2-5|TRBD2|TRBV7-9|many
CASSFLAGGRETQYF
TGTGCCAGCAGCTTTCTAGCGGGAGGAAGAGAGACCCAGTACTTC
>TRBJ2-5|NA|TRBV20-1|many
CSARVQGQETQYF
TGCAGTGCTAGAGTTCAGGGGCAAGAGACCCAGTACTTC
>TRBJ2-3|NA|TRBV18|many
CASSTLRVGTDTQYF
TGTGCCAGCTCAACCCTTAGGGTTGGCACAGATACGCAGTATTTT
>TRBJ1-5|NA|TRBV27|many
CASSLRGDQPQHF
TGTGCCAGCAGTTTACGGGGAGATCAGCCCCAGCATTTT
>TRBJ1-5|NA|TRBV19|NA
CASSEGRHQPQHF
TGTGCCAGTAGTGAGGGTAGACATCAGCCCCAGCATTTT
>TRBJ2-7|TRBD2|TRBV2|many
CASTGTRVSYEQYF
TGTGCCAGCACCGGGACTAGGGTCTCCTACGAGCAGTACTTC
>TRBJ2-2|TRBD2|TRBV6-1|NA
CASSTLAGGPNGELFF
TGTGCCAGCAGTACCTTAGCGGGAGGGCCGAACGGGGAGCTGTTTTTT
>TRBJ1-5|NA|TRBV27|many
CASSLGTGQPQHF
TGTGCCAGCAGTTTGGGAACCGGTCAGCCCCAGCATTTT
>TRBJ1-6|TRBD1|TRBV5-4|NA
CASSLVGSGQSSPLHF
TGTGCCAGCAGCTTGGTGGGCTCGGGACAGAGTTCACCCCTCCACTTT
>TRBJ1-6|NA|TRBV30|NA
CAWSSPTSPLHF
TGTGCCTGGAGTTCCCCTACTTCACCCCTCCACTTT
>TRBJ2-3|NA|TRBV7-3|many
CASSLGTNSDTQYF
TGTGCCAGCAGCTTAGGAACTAACTCAGATACGCAGTATTTT
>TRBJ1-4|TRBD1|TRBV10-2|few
CASSESGTGSEKLFF
TGCGCCAGCAGTGAGTCCGGGACAGGGAGCGAAAAACTGTTTTTT
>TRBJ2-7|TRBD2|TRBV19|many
CASSPVVSGYEQYF
TGTGCCAGTAGTCCCGTCGTTAGCGGGTACGAGCAGTACTTC
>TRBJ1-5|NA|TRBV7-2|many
CASSLVGLGNQPQHF
TGTGCCAGCAGCTTAGTAGGACTTGGTAATCAGCCCCAGCATTTT
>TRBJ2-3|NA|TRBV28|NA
CASLTQRVTSTDTQYF
TGTGCCAGCCTGACTCAGCGGGTCACTAGCACAGATACGCAGTATTTT
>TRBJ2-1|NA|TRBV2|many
CASNPERSSSYNEQFF
TGTGCCAGCAACCCCGAGCGTTCGAGCTCCTACAATGAGCAGTTCTTC
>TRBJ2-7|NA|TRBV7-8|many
CASSSMAYEQYF
TGTGCCAGCAGTTCAATGGCGTACGAGCAGTACTTC
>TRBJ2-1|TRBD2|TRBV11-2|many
CASTSGRNSYNEQFF
TGTGCCAGCACTAGCGGGAGGAACTCCTACAATGAGCAGTTCTTC
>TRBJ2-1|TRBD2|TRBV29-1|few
CSVEGLAGSKPPYNEQFF
TGCAGCGTTGAAGGACTAGCGGGATCAAAACCCCCCTACAATGAGCAGTTCTTC
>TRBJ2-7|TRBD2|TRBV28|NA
CASSPPRLAGGVQYF
TGTGCCAGCAGTCCCCCTCGACTAGCGGGAGGGGTGCAGTACTTC
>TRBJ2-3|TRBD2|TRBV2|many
CASSELAGASDTQYF
TGTGCCAGCAGTGAATTAGCGGGAGCGTCGGATACGCAGTATTTT
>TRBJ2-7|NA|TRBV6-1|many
CASSEGPTTGYEQYF
TGTGCCAGCAGTGAAGGGCCGACTACCGGTTACGAGCAGTACTTC
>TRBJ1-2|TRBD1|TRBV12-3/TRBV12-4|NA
CASSRDRGPVGYGYTF
TGTGCCAGCAGCCGGGACAGGGGGCCGGTAGGCTATGGCTACACCTTC
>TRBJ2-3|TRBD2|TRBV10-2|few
CAWDWTSGRTCTDTQYF
TGCGCCTGGGATTGGACTAGCGGGAGGACTTGCACAGATACGCAGTATTTT
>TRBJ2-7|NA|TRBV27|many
CASRGNEIEQYF
TGTGCCAGCAGGGGAAACGAGATCGAGCAGTACTTC
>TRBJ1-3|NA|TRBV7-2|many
CASSLEAVSGNTIYF
TGTGCCAGCAGCTTAGAGGCGGTCTCTGGAAACACCATATATTTT
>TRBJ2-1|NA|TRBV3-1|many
CASSQFSDSDEQFF
TGTGCCAGCAGCCAGTTCTCCGACAGCGATGAGCAGTTCTTC
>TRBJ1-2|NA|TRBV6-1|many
CASSASVLGYGYTF
TGTGCCAGCAGTGCCTCAGTCTTAGGCTATGGCTACACCTTC
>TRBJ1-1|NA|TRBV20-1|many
CSARVASSYTEAFF
TGCAGTGCTAGAGTTGCAAGCAGCTACACTGAAGCTTTCTTT
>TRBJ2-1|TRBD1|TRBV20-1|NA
CSTYRGRGLYNEQFF
TGCAGTACTTACAGGGGGCGAGGATTATACAATGAGCAGTTCTTC
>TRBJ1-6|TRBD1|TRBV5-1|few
CASSKRQGGDSPLHF
TGCGCCAGCAGCAAGAGACAGGGGGGCGACTCACCCCTCCACTTT
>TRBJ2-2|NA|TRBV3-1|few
CASSQGTTGELFF
TGTGCCAGCAGCCAAGGGACCACCGGGGAGCTGTTTTTT
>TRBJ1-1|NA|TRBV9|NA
CASSFFTGVTEAFF
TGTGCCAGCAGCTTTTTCACGGGGGTGACTGAAGCTTTCTTT
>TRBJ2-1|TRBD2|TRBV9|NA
CASSTAGTSGRAVNEQFF
TGTGCCAGCAGCACCGCCGGGACTAGCGGGAGGGCCGTCAATGAGCAGTTCTTC
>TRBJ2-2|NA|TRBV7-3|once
CASSITSGPGELFF
TGTGCCAGCAGCATTACCAGTGGTCCCGGGGAGCTGTTTTTT
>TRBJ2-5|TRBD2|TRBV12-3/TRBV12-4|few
CASSSGLAGARETQYF
TGTGCCAGCAGCAGTGGACTAGCGGGTGCGAGGGAGACCCAGTACTTC
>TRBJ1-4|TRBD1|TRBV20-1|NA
CSARGGTGGNPTNEKLFF
TGCAGTGCTAGAGGCGGGACAGGGGGCAATCCAACTAATGAAAAACTGTTTTTT
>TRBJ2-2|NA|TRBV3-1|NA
CASSRFGNTGELFF
TGTGCCAGCAGCAGGTTCGGGAATACCGGGGAGCTGTTTTTT
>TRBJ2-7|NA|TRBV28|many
CASRRVSKSYEQYF
TGTGCCAGCAGACGGGTCTCGAAATCCTACGAGCAGTACTTC
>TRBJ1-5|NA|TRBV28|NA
CASSALHQPQHF
TGTGCCAGCAGTGCCTTGCATCAGCCCCAGCATTTT
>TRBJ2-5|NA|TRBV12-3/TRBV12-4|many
CASSLSGIETQYF
TGTGCCAGCAGTTTAAGCGGTATAGAGACCCAGTACTTC
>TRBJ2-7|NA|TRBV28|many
CASRPGASPYEQYF
TGTGCCAGCAGGCCGGGAGCCTCGCCCTACGAGCAGTACTTC
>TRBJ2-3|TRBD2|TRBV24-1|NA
CATEREKYF
TGTGCCACCGAGCGGGAGAAGTATTTT
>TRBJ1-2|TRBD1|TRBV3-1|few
CASRLTGYGYTF
TGTGCCAGCAGACTGACAGGGTATGGCTACACCTTC